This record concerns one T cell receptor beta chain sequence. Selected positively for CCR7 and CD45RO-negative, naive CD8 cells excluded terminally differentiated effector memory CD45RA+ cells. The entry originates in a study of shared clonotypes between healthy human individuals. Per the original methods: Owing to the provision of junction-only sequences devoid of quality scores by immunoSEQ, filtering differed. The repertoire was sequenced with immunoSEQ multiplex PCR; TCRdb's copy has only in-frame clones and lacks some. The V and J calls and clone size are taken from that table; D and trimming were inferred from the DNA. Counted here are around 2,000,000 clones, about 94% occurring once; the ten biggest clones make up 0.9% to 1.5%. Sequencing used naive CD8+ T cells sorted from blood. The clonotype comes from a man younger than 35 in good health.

CDR3 sequence (DNA): TGTGCCAGCAGGCCACTAGCGGGATCACAAGAGACCCAGTACTTC. As protein: CASRPLAGSQETQYF. The gene calls are TRBV6-5 and TRBJ2-5, with 10 bases fitting TRBD2. There are 15 residues in the CDR3. With 6 bases clipped from V and 2 bases from J, the junction kept 6 bases outside the gene matches. Germline loops: CDR1 MNHEY, CDR2 SVGAGI.